This TCR beta chain was found in a study of blood T cell repertoires in COVID-19. The method was immunoSEQ multiplex PCR; TCRdb's version includes in-frame clones alone and lacks a portion of them. The repertoire holds a few hundred thousand clones, roughly 90% seen once, with approximately 17% in the top ten. The table lists this clone with a count of one. The CDR3 is 13 amino acids. V lost 1 base, J lost 6 bases, and 9 bases lay in between. Germline-derived CDR1 and CDR2 are MGHRA and YSYEKL. This TCR derives from a woman aged 30 to 39 who had recovered from COVID-19. Sequencing was carried out using PBMCs or T cells enriched from blood (not recorded which). This chain links TRBV4-1 with TRBJ1-2; unclear D gene. CDR3 residues: CASSQVRRDGYTF. For the CDR3, the DNA is TGCGCCAGCAGCCAAGTACGACGGGATGGCTACACCTTC.